Sequencing of this TCR beta chain was carried out in a study of human T cells and chemical hapten exposure. Background on the study: Small differences in pooled library volume mainly drove the variation in TCR yields per sample.

Time point reported: patch test 1, 2 weeks after DPC sensitization. Treatment reported: therapeutic diphenylcyclopropenone sensitization with weekly scalp DPC. This CDR3 spans 13 amino acids. Germline loops: CDR1 SNHLY, CDR2 FYNNEI. V was shortened by 4 bases and J by 5 bases, with 11 bases between the two germline ends. This clonotype was counted between two and nine times. TCRdb processed the RACE reads anew with MiXCR; each CDR3 protein has one entry. The top ten hold approximately 1.4% of the sample, which has around 110,000 distinct CDR3 sequences, around 10% seen once. J is TRBJ2-5 and V is TRBV2; unclear D gene. The material sequenced was whole blood, taken in connection with sensitization to the hapten diphenylcyclopropenone (DPC). The receptor's source is a woman between 50 and 59 years old with alopecia areata. Some clones in this sample may be carry-over from other donors' samples. This CDR3 reads CASSAEAKETQYF. CDR3 DNA sequence: TGTGCCAGCAGTGCCGAGGCGAAGGAGACCCAGTACTTC.